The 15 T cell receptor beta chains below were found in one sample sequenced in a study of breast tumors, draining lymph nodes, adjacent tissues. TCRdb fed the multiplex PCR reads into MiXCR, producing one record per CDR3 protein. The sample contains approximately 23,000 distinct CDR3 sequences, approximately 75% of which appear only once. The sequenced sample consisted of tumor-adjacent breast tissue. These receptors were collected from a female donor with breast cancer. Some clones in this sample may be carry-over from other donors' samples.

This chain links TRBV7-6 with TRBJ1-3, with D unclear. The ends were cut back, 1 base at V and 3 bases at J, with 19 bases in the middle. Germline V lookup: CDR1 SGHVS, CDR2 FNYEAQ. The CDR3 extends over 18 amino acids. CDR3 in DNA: TGTGCCAGCAGCTTAGAGCCCCCACTACGATTAATTGGAAACACCATATATTTT. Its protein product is CASSLEPPLRLIGNTIYF.

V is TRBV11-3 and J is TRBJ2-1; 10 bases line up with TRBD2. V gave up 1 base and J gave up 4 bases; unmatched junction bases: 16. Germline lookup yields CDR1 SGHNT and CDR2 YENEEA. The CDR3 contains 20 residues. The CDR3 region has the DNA TGTGCCAGCAGCTTAGTTAGGGGACTAGCGAACCCTAGGCTTTACAATGAGCAGTTCTTC. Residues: CASSLVRGLANPRLYNEQFF.

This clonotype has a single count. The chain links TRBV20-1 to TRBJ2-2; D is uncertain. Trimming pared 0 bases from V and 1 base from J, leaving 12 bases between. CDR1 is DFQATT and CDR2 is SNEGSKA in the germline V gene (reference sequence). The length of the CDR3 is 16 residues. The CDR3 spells CSARDPRQENTGELFF. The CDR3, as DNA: TGCAGTGCTAGAGACCCCAGGCAGGAGAACACCGGGGAGCTGTTTTTT.

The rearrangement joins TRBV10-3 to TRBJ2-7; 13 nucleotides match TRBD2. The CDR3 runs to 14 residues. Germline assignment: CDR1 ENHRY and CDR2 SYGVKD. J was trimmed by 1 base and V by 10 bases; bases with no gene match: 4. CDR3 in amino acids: CATGGLAGSYEQYF. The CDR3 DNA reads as TGTGCCACCGGGGGACTAGCGGGATCCTACGAGCAGTACTTC.

CDR3 sequence: CASSSTGDSYGYTF. DNA for the CDR3: TGTGCCAGCAGCTCGACAGGGGATTCCTATGGCTACACCTTC. This chain links TRBV7-3 with TRBJ1-2; 8 bases align to TRBD1. The V segment lost 4 bases and the J segment 4 bases; nucleotides outside the gene matches: 5. In germline, CDR1 is SGHTA, CDR2 FQGTGA. CDR3 length equals 14 residues.

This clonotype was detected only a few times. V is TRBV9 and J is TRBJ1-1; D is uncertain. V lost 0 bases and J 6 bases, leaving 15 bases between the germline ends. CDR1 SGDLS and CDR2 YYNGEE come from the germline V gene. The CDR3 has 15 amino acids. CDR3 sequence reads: CASSVDPLPSSEAFF. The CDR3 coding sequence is TGTGCCAGCAGCGTAGATCCCCTCCCCAGCTCTGAAGCTTTCTTT.

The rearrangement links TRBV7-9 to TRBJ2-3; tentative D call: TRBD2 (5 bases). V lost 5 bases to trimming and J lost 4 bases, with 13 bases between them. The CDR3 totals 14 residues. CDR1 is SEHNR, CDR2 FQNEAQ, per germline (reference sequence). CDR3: CASSPEVGADTQYF. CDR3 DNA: TGTGCCAGCAGCCCTGAGGTGGGAGCAGATACGCAGTATTTT.

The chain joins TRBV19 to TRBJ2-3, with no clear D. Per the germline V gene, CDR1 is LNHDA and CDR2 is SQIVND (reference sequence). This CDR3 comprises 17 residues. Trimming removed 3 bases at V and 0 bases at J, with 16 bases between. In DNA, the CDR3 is TGTGCCAGTAGTATGGGTGTAGGCGCGGCTAGCACAGATACGCAGTATTTT. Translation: CASSMGVGAASTDTQYF. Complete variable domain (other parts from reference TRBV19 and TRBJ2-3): DGGITQSPKYLFRKEGQNVTLSCEQNLNHDAMYWYRQDPGQGLRLIYYSQIVNDFQKGDIAEGYSVSREKKESFPLTVTSAQKNPTAFYLCASSMGVGAASTDTQYFGPGTRLTVL.

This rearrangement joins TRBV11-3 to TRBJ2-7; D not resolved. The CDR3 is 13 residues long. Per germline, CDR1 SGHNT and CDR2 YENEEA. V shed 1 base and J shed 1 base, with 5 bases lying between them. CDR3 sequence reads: CASSLAPSYEQYF. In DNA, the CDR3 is TGTGCCAGCAGCTTAGCCCCTTCCTACGAGCAGTACTTC.

The CDR3 reads CAISHPSGGYEQYF. The CDR3 coding sequence is TGTGCCATCAGCCACCCTAGCGGTGGATACGAGCAGTACTTC. The gene calls are TRBV10-3 and TRBJ2-7, with 7 bases aligning to TRBD2. The CDR3 has 14 amino acids. V shed 6 bases and J 4 bases; nucleotides not matched to a gene: 9. CDR1 is ENHRY and CDR2 is SYGVKD in the germline V gene.

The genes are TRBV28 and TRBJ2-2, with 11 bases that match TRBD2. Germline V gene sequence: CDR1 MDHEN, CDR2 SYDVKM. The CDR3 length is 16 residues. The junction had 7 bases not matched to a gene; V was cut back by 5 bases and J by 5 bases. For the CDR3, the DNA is TGTGCCAGCAGTGGGACTAGCGGTTGGGGGACCGGGGAGCTGTTTTTT. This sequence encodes CASSGTSGWGTGELFF.

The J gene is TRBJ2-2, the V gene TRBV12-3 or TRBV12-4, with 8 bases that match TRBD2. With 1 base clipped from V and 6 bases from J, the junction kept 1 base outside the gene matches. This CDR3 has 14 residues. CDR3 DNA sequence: TGTGCCAGCAGTTTAGGAGCGGGAGCCGGGGAGCTGTTTTTT. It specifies CASSLGAGAGELFF.

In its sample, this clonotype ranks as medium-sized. CDR3 in DNA: TGCGCCAGCAGCCCGGGACAGGGGATATTCTACGAGCAGTACTTC. The encoded protein is CASSPGQGIFYEQYF. The V and J genes are TRBV5-1 and TRBJ2-7; 10 bases match TRBD1. CDR3 length equals 15 residues. V trimming: 4 bases; J trimming: 3 bases; junction bases outside the gene matches: 7. The V gene's germline CDR1 is SGHRS and CDR2 YFSETQ.

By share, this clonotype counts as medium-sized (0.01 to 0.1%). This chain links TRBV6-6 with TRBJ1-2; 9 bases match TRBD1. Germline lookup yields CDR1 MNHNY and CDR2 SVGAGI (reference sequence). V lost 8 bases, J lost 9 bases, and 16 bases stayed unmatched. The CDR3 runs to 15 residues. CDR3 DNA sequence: TGTGCCAGCCTTCGAGGGCGGGACAGGGTTATGCGCTACACCTTC. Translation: CASLRGRDRVMRYTF.

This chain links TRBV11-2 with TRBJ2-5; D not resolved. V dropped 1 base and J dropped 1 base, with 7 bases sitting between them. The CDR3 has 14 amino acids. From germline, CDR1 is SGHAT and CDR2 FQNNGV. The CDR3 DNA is TGTGCCAGCAGCTTAGGGACGAGCCAAGAGACCCAGTACTTC. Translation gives CASSLGTSQETQYF.